This T cell receptor beta chain was identified during a study of blood T cell repertoires in COVID-19 (dated by TCRdb to the early 2020s). General notes on the study: Samples covering the acute and convalescent phases of COVID-19 were provided by collaborators in the United States, Italy and Spain. The material from the prospective study consisted of cDNA or gDNA derived from T cells, B-cell-depleted T cells, or PBMCs. Subjects who had been exposed to COVID-19, were actively infected with it, or had recovered from it provided the deeply sampled blood TCRbeta repertoires that made up the dataset. A freely available public database, intended as a resource for researchers studying the immune response to SARS-CoV-2, is where the repertoires were released. The samples were drawn from two sources: the first 160 participants of the ongoing ImmuneRACE study, and 1,000 to 1,500 subjects contributed by 6 global collaborators. The sample metadata nearly always contained a de-identified subject ID, COVID-19 status, age in years and sex. HLA class I and class II types, where available, came from metadata supplied by the sample provider rather than from assay-based typing.

Results and caveats for the whole study, not just this receptor: The quantity of clinical and demographic metadata differed by source and by participant and was supplied without curation.

Cut back by 3 bases and 4 bases, the V and J ends lie 10 bases apart. CDR1 and CDR2, per the germline V gene (reference sequence), are SEHNR and FQNEAQ. The CDR3 holds 14 amino acids from the cysteine to the phenylalanine. Left in the record is the CDR3 DNA by itself, 42 bases read in frame from the first base. On this clone: The specificity of this receptor is unknown. No base quality information exists; no much larger clone differs at one position.

TCRbeta CDR3 regions were amplified from genomic DNA by means of the immunoSEQ Assay, a bias-controlled multiplex PCR. From the authors' description of their analysis: The number of nucleated cells in each sample was estimated from the amplification of reference gene primers within the assay. To quantify the absolute abundance of each unique TCRbeta CDR3 rearrangement, sequence reads were collapsed and filtered. For each sample, productive Simpson clonality was calculated as the square root of Simpson's diversity index over productive rearrangements. What TCRdb holds here is the immuneACCESS table cut down to in-frame rearrangements. Part of the clones is not present; checked against another copy, under half of the missing clones reflect an unresolved V gene, and the others are unexplained. V and J calls and clone size follow that table, whereas D and trimming were derived from the DNA. This sample has some 170,000 clones in its table, and roughly 85% of those were observed once. The ten largest clones represent 5% to 8% of the sample.

Participants in the prospective study were enrolled through a virtual design, were aged about 18 to 100 years, and lived in 24 United States geographic areas. Cohort assignment in the prospective study relied on participant-reported clinical history from a screening survey and a study questionnaire. For ImmuneRACE Cohort 3, a participant was defined as recovered based on two consecutive negative NP/OP PCR tests, clearance by a healthcare professional, or resolution of symptoms. In the prospective study, mobile phlebotomists collected whole blood, serum and a nasopharyngeal or oropharyngeal swab from each participant. Additional blood draws and questionnaires over an approximately two-month period could optionally be provided by prospective study participants. Before DNA extraction, blood samples from the prospective study were shipped at room temperature or frozen.

Source material: PBMCs or T cells enriched from blood (not recorded which). This receptor was identified in a man aged 40-50 years who had recovered from COVID-19. The chain joins TRBV7-9 to TRBJ1-5; the D gene is not confidently resolved. The DNA reads as follows: TGTGCCAGCAGCTTCGGGGTCGGTAATCAGCCCCAGCATTTT. This translates into CASSFGVGNQPQHF.